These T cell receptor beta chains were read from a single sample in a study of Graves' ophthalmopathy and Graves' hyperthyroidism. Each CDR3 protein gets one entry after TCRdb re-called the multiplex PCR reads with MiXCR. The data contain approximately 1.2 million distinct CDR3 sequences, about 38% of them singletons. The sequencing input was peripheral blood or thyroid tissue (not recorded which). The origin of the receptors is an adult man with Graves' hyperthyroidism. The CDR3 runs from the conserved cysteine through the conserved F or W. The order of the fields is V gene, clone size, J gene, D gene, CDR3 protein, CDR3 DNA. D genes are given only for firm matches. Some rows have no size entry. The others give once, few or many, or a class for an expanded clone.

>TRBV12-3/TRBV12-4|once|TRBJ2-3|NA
CASSTDPLRGTDTQYF
TGTGCCAGCAGTACGGACCCCCTACGGGGTACAGATACGCAGTATTTT
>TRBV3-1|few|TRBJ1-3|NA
CASSQSISGNTIYF
TGTGCCAGCAGCCAATCGATCTCTGGAAACACCATATATTTT
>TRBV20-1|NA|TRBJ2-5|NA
CSATSIQTRESETQYF
TGCAGTGCCACTTCCATCCAGACTAGGGAGTCGGAGACCCAGTACTTC
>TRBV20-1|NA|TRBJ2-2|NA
CSAPKEGNTGELFF
TGCAGTGCCCCTAAGGAGGGGAACACCGGGGAGCTGTTTTTT
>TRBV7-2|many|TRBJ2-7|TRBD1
CASSSDRGVPSYEQYF
TGTGCCAGCAGCTCGGACAGGGGTGTCCCCTCCTACGAGCAGTACTTC
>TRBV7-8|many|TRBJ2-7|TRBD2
CASSLRTSNTYKQYF
TGTGCCAGCAGCTTACGGACTAGCAATACCTACAAGCAGTACTTC
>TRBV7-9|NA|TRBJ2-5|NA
CASSRFPQETQYF
TGTGCCAGCAGCCGATTCCCGCAAGAGACCCAGTACTTC
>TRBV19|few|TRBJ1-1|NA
CATRQKNTEAFF
TGTGCGACAAGACAGAAGAACACTGAAGCTTTCTTT
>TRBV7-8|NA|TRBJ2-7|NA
CASSASGWTATYEQYF
TGTGCCAGCAGTGCATCCGGGTGGACAGCCACCTACGAGCAGTACTTC
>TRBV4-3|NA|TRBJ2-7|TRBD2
CASSQSSGGASYEQYF
TGCGCCAGCAGCCAAAGTAGCGGGGGGGCCTCCTACGAGCAGTACTTC
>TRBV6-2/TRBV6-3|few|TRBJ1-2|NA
CASRLGGDRDGYTF
TGTGCCAGCAGACTAGGGGGGGATCGCGATGGCTACACCTTC
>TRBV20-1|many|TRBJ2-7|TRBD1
CSVPDRESSYEQYF
TGCAGTGTTCCCGACAGGGAGAGCTCCTACGAGCAGTACTTC
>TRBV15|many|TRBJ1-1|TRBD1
CATSGGTGGGAFF
TGTGCCACCAGCGGGGGGACAGGCGGTGGAGCTTTCTTT
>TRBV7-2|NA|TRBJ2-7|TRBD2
CASNTRTSGVYEQYF
TGTGCCAGCAACACAAGGACTAGCGGAGTCTACGAGCAGTACTTC